This is a list of T cell receptor beta chains from one sample in a study of blood T cell repertoires in COVID-19. Sequenced by immunoSEQ multiplex PCR; TCRdb stores in-frame clones only, minus some. In the table there are roughly 150,000 clones, approximately 83% of which are singletons. Input material: PBMCs or T cells enriched from blood (not recorded which). These receptors were obtained from a man between 65 and 85 years old who had been exposed to COVID-19. CDR3s include the opening cysteine and the closing phenylalanine or tryptophan. D genes are given only for firm matches. The size of a clone is reported for some rows only, either as once, few or many, or as a class for expanded clones.

TRBJ2-5,NA,TRBV6-5,few,CASSLTAQETQYF,TGTGCCAGCTCCCTTACCGCGCAAGAGACCCAGTACTTC
TRBJ2-1,NA,TRBV9,NA,CASTRRSFTAPGDEQFF,TGTGCCAGCACCCGAAGGTCATTTACCGCCCCGGGGGATGAGCAGTTCTTC
TRBJ2-4,NA,TRBV2,NA,CASSDTEDWRDIQYF,TGTGCCAGCAGTGATACGGAGGACTGGCGGGACATTCAGTACTTC
TRBJ1-6,NA,TRBV27,many,CASSFRAYNSPLHF,TGTGCCAGCAGTTTCAGGGCCTATAATTCACCCCTCCACTTT
TRBJ2-5,TRBD2,TRBV30,NA,CAWSRSSGLQETQYF,TGTGCCTGGAGTAGGTCTAGCGGGCTTCAGGAGACCCAGTACTTC
TRBJ1-2,TRBD1,TRBV5-1,once,CASSLGTGAPRGSNYGYTF,TGCGCCAGCAGCTTGGGTACAGGGGCACCAAGGGGGTCTAACTATGGCTACACCTTC
TRBJ1-6,NA,TRBV5-6,few,CASSPGSNNSPLHF,TGTGCCAGCAGCCCGGGATCTAATAATTCACCCCTCCACTTT
TRBJ2-1,NA,TRBV7-9,NA,CASSLSGSQVEQFF,TGTGCCAGCAGCTTAAGTGGGAGTCAGGTTGAGCAGTTCTTC
TRBJ2-7,TRBD1,TRBV19,NA,CASQLRTGAYEQYF,TGTGCCAGCCAGCTGAGGACAGGGGCGTACGAGCAGTACTTC
TRBJ1-1,TRBD1,TRBV11-2,NA,CASSLVYSPRGFF,TGTGCCAGCAGCTTAGTGTACTCGCCCAGGGGGTTCTTT